The clone carrying this T cell receptor (beta chain) was counted a single time. The data originate from a study of blood T cell repertoires in COVID-19. Study details: The origin of the acute and convalescent COVID-19 samples was the United States, Italy and Spain.

V lost 6 bases and J lost 10; bases outside the gene matches: 6. CDR1 and CDR2 (germline): MNHEY, SVGAGI. This CDR3 is built from 14 residues. TCRdb's table, derived via immunoSEQ multiplex PCR, lists solely in-frame clones and lacks some. Of roughly 180,000 clones in the sample, approximately 85% were seen once. The Seattle patients joined while their infection was active and were tracked longitudinally afterward. Specimen: peripheral blood. The V gene is TRBV6-5, the J gene TRBJ2-1, with 13 bases that match TRBD2. The TCR comes from a man older than 75 with COVID-19, enrolled during active disease. The CDR3 reads CASSWTSGGGEQFF. The CDR3 DNA sequence: TGTGCCAGCAGCTGGACTAGCGGGGGTGGAGAGCAGTTCTTC.